The subject of this entry is one T cell receptor beta chain. The antigen remains undetermined. V shed 5 bases and J 10 bases; nucleotides not matched to a gene: 8. CDR3 length: 14 residues. CDR1 SGHTA and CDR2 FQGNSA come from the germline V gene. This entry is derived from a study of early T cells in non-severe SARS-CoV-2 infection. Study-level background: Sequencing targeted bulk RNA from unsorted whole blood, leaving chains unpaired. Study-wide results and caveats: Lookups in VDJdb leaned toward anti-spike CD8 responses and missed private and CD4 specificities.

Individual cDNA molecules received unique molecular identifiers. TCRdb used MiXCR to reprocess the 5' RACE reads, holding one entry per CDR3 protein. This table holds 60,000 to 75,000 distinct CDR3 sequences, about an eighth found once. The genes are TRBV7-2 and TRBJ2-1; 10 bases map to TRBD2. The origin of this receptor is an adult who was a healthcare worker with PCR-confirmed SARS-CoV-2 infection or an uninfected control (not recorded which). The sequencing here drew on whole blood, taken at baseline. The CDR3 region is CASSPWLAGVEQFF. CDR3 DNA: TGTGCCAGCAGCCCTTGGCTAGCGGGGGTGGAGCAGTTCTTC.